This T cell receptor (beta chain) was sequenced during a study of CD8+ T cells in alopecia areata. Study summary: Treated patients were given oral tofacitinib, which was dosed at 5 to 10 mg twice daily. Regarding the study as a whole: Lesional scalp displayed greater clonality than normal scalp, most notably in alopecia totalis/universalis.

Alopecia areata patients had lesional scalp punch biopsies and peripheral blood taken from them. The researchers isolated CD4+ and CD8+ T cells from PBMCs by sorting. Extracted from the samples, RNA was reverse transcribed into cDNA to serve as the sequencing template. Assay used: immunoSEQ multiplex PCR; TCRdb lists only in-frame clones, some missing. Counted here are 80,000 to 100,000 clones, 41% occurring once; the ten biggest clones make up roughly 1.3%. The CDR3 is 13 amino acids. The germline V gene encodes CDR1 KGHSH and CDR2 LQKENI. Trimming cost V 3 bases and J 0 bases, with 2 bases left between them. About this clone: Its antigen is not identified.

The chain has TRBV18 and TRBJ1-4; no reliable D call. Sequenced sample: CD4+ T cells sorted from blood. The receptor was isolated from a human donor with alopecia areata. The CDR3 DNA reads TGTGCCAGCTCACCGGCAACTAATGAAAAACTGTTTTTT. This gives the protein CASSPATNEKLFF.